This T cell receptor beta chain was documented in a study of T cell repertoires in cytomegalovirus infection. The study, taken as a whole, reports: Carriage of CMV together with the relevant HLA was identifiable through cumulative public TCR beta family frequency.

TCRdb re-derived calls from the reads in MiXCR, one entry per CDR3 protein. The table records around 900,000 distinct CDR3 sequences, around 29% of them present only once. With 2 bases clipped from V and 6 bases from J, the junction kept 8 bases outside the gene matches. Germline V gene data show CDR1 as DFQATT and CDR2 as SNEGSKA (reference sequence). The CDR3 consists of 16 residues. Concerning this clonotype: Its antigen is still unknown.

The material sequenced was cultured CD8+ T cells from PBMCs, taken from culture after CMV antigen stimulation. The V gene is TRBV20-1, the J gene TRBJ2-1, with 12 bases matching TRBD2. This clonotype was sampled from a human donor in good health (CMV status not recorded). Some clones in this sample may be carry-over from other donors' samples. The CDR3 region is CSARPLAGGRVNEQFF. CDR3 DNA: TGCAGTGCTAGACCTCTAGCGGGGGGGCGCGTCAATGAGCAGTTCTTC.